A selection of T cell receptor beta chains follows, all from one sample in a study of T cells in localized non-small cell lung cancer. The data were produced by immunoSEQ multiplex PCR, yet TCRdb's version contains in-frame clones alone and is incomplete. The sample records 28,000 or so clones, approximately 84% being singletons. Sequencing was performed on peripheral blood, taken before any cancer treatment. These receptors were taken from a man between 40 and 75 years old with stage III squamous cell lung carcinoma. Each CDR3 is given with its conserved first and last residue. D genes are given only for firm matches. The size field is filled for only some rows; it gives once, few, many or a size class.

.	.	TRBV14	15	TRBJ2-3	TGTGCCAGCAGCCAAGATGGGTATGACACAGATACGCAGTATTTT	CASSQDGYDTDTQYF
.	TRBD2	TRBV4-2	17	TRBJ2-5	TGTGCCAGCAGCCAGGGACTAGCGGGAGGGCCGCCACAGACCCAGTACTTC	CASSQGLAGGPPQTQYF
.	.	TRBV6-5	15	TRBJ1-3	TGTGCCAGCAGTTACTCGATTTTCCGGGGAAACACCATATATTTT	CASSYSIFRGNTIYF
.	.	TRBV5-1	17	TRBJ2-5	TGCGCCAGCAGCTTGGGGTACCGGGACACCTACCAAGAGACCCAGTACTTC	CASSLGYRDTYQETQYF
few	.	TRBV7-7	13	TRBJ1-1	TGTGCTAGCAGGCAAACAGAATACACTGAAGCTTTCTTT	CASRQTEYTEAFF
.	.	TRBV6-1	15	TRBJ1-1	TGTGCCAGCAGTGGACCTCAGGTCTTGAACACTGAAGCTTTCTTT	CASSGPQVLNTEAFF
.	TRBD1	TRBV5-1	15	TRBJ2-1	TGCGCCAGCAGCTTCGAGGGGGCCAGAGACAATGAGCAGTTCTTC	CASSFEGARDNEQFF
.	.	TRBV4-1	14	TRBJ2-2	TGCGCCAGCACCCAGGGGTATGGCACCGGGGAGCTGTTTTTT	CASTQGYGTGELFF
few	.	TRBV15	15	TRBJ2-1	TGTGCCACCAGCAGAGTTGCGGCCTCCTACAATGAGCAGTTCTTC	CATSRVAASYNEQFF
few	.	TRBV27	14	TRBJ1-5	TGTGCCAGCAGCCCACAGTATAGCAATCAGCCCCAGCATTTT	CASSPQYSNQPQHF
.	.	TRBV30	13	TRBJ1-2	TGTGCCTGGAACCCGGACACATACTATGGCTACACCTTC	CAWNPDTYYGYTF
few	.	TRBV19	13	TRBJ2-1	TGTGCCAGTAGAGGGGTTACCTACAATGAGCAGTTCTTC	CASRGVTYNEQFF
.	.	TRBV5-1	15	TRBJ1-4	TGCGCCAGCAGCCAACCGGGGAAGGCTAATGAAAAACTGTTTTTT	CASSQPGKANEKLFF
.	TRBD1	TRBV9	15	TRBJ1-6	TGTGCCAGCAGCGTGGGACAGGGGACGGTGACACCCCTCCACTTT	CASSVGQGTVTPLHF
.	.	TRBV6-5	15	TRBJ2-3	TGTGCCAGCAGTTCGCTCGTCGGGGGCACAGATACGCAGTATTTT	CASSSLVGGTDTQYF
once	.	TRBV2	14	TRBJ2-3	TGTGCCAGCAGTGTTGTAGAGGGGACAGATACGCAGTATTTT	CASSVVEGTDTQYF
.	.	TRBV7-9	11	TRBJ1-2	TGTGCCAGCAGCAAAGGGGGTGGCTACACCTTC	CASSKGGGYTF
.	.	TRBV25-1	15	TRBJ1-3	TGTGCCAGCAGTGCGTCTATCAACTCTGGAAACACCATATATTTT	CASSASINSGNTIYF
.	TRBD2	TRBV7-2	15	TRBJ2-7	TGTGCCAGCACCGAAGTAGCGGGAGATCAATACGAGCAGTACTTC	CASTEVAGDQYEQYF
.	.	TRBV14	17	TRBJ2-2	TGTGCCAGCAGCCAAGATCTGCCCGGGGCGAACACCGGGGAGCTGTTTTTT	CASSQDLPGANTGELFF
few	TRBD1	TRBV25-1	11	TRBJ1-2	TGTGCCAGCAGTAGGACAGGGGCCCACACCTTC	CASSRTGAHTF
few	.	TRBV19	15	TRBJ1-2	TGTGCCAGTAGTGACCCGGCGGGGTCCAACTATGGCTACACCTTC	CASSDPAGSNYGYTF
once	.	TRBV5-1	15	TRBJ2-5	TGCGCCAGCAGCTTGGTGGGGGGGCCTCTAGAGACCCAGTACTTC	CASSLVGGPLETQYF
.	.	TRBV14	12	TRBJ1-2	TGTGCCAGCAGCCAAGGGGACCGGGGCTACACCTTC	CASSQGDRGYTF
.	TRBD2	TRBV7-6	17	TRBJ2-2	TGTGCCAGCAGCTTCACTTCTAGCGGGGGTTCTTCCGGGGAGCTGTTTTTT	CASSFTSSGGSSGELFF
.	.	TRBV5-4	14	TRBJ2-7	TGTGCCAGCAGCCTTTACACTTCCCACTACGAGCAGTACTTC	CASSLYTSHYEQYF
.	TRBD2	TRBV5-8	17	TRBJ2-2	TGTGCCAGCAGCTTGGAGACGACTAGCGTAAACACCGGGGAGCTGTTTTTT	CASSLETTSVNTGELFF
.	TRBD1	TRBV18	15	TRBJ1-1	TGTGCCAGCTCACTACAGGGGGGGAAGAACACTGAAGCTTTCTTT	CASSLQGGKNTEAFF
once	TRBD1	TRBV5-1	13	TRBJ1-2	TGCGCCAGCACTCTATCGACAGGGAATGGCTACACCTTC	CASTLSTGNGYTF
few	TRBD1	TRBV12-5	13	TRBJ1-2	TGTGCTAGTGGTCCCGGGACAGAATATGGCTACACCTTC	CASGPGTEYGYTF